The 11 T cell receptor beta chains given below trace back to one sample, sequenced in a study of T-cell reconstitution after alpha-beta-depleted transplantation in children. Unique molecular identifiers featured in how the TCRbeta library was prepared. TCRdb re-called the PCR reads with MiXCR, one entry per CDR3 protein. The table shows 580,000 or so distinct CDR3 sequences, with 20% to 25% occurring only once. Sequences were derived from PBMCs, mostly from graft donor cells, sampled 360 days after TCRalphabeta/CD19-depleted stem cell transplant. All receptors come from a boy under two years old who had a stem cell transplant for acute myeloid leukemia, so the T cells may come from the graft donor.

This sequence joins TRBV4-1 and TRBJ2-5; D is uncertain. V was cut by 1 base and J by 0 bases, with 3 bases left in between. The germline gives CDR1 MGHRA, CDR2 YSYEKL. The CDR3 contains 13 residues. The CDR3 spells CASSQVHQETQYF. DNA of the CDR3: TGCGCCAGCAGCCAAGTGCACCAAGAGACCCAGTACTTC.

The rearrangement links TRBV18 to TRBJ2-3, with 8 positions matching TRBD2. The CDR3 contains 14 residues. Germline values: CDR1 KGHSH, CDR2 LQKENI. V shed 5 bases, J shed 1 base, and the junction held 2 bases outside the gene matches. In DNA, the CDR3 is TGTGCCAGCTCAAGAGCGGGGGGCACAGATACGCAGTATTTT. This translates into CASSRAGGTDTQYF.

The J gene is TRBJ1-1, the V gene TRBV18; TRBD1 is a possible D gene (5 bases). Germline CDR1 is KGHSH and CDR2 is LQKENI. The CDR3 is made up of 16 amino acids. V was cut by 3 bases and J by 0 bases, with 14 bases left in between. CDR3 bases: TGTGCCAGCTCACCTTCTCTGGGGCTCATGAACACTGAAGCTTTCTTT. As protein: CASSPSLGLMNTEAFF.

The chain has TRBV20-1 and TRBJ2-7, with D unresolved. The CDR3 consists of 13 residues. Germline values: CDR1 DFQATT, CDR2 SNEGSKA (reference sequence). Between the trimmed V and J ends, which lost 6 bases and 5 bases, there was a span of 17 bases. The DNA of the CDR3 is TGCAGTGCCTTTGGAGCTAGTCGCCACGAGCAGTACTTC. As protein: CSAFGASRHEQYF.

This chain joins TRBV15 and TRBJ2-5; D possibly matches TRBD1 or TRBD2 (6 bases each). The ends were cut back, 3 bases at V and 4 bases at J, with 9 bases in the middle. CDR3 length equals 13 residues. In germline, CDR1 is LNHNV, CDR2 YYDKDF (reference sequence). CDR3 bases: TGTGCCACCAGCAGGAAGGGGGGAGAGACCCAGTACTTC. Translating it yields CATSRKGGETQYF.

This clonotype was observed at least ten times. The chain recombines TRBV7-9 with TRBJ2-2; no firm D call. V lost 5 bases and J 4 bases, leaving 8 bases between the germline ends. The CDR3 totals 13 residues. The V gene's germline CDR1 is SEHNR and CDR2 FQNEAQ (reference sequence). The CDR3 DNA is TGTGCCAGCAGCCCTTTTAGCACCGGGGAGCTGTTTTTT. This sequence encodes CASSPFSTGELFF. The full variable domain, with the rest looked up from reference TRBV7-9 and TRBJ2-2, is DTGVSQNPRHKITKRGQNVTFRCDPISEHNRLYWYRQTLGQGPEFLTYFQNEAQLEKSRLLSDRFSAERPKGSFSTLEIQRTEQGDSAMYLCASSPFSTGELFFGEGSRLTVL.

In DNA, the CDR3 is TGCAGTGCTGGGTCCGGGACAGGGGGCCGCAATGAGCAGTTCTTC. Encoded protein: CSAGSGTGGRNEQFF. This rearrangement joins TRBV20-1 to TRBJ2-1; 12 bases map to TRBD1. Germline loops: CDR1 DFQATT, CDR2 SNEGSKA (reference sequence). The CDR3 covers 15 residues. The trim removed 5 bases at V and 6 bases at J, leaving 8 bases unmatched.

This rearrangement joins TRBV20-1 to TRBJ1-3; D is unclear. V shed 2 bases and J shed 0 bases, with 17 bases lying between them. The germline V gene has CDR1 DFQATT and CDR2 SNEGSKA (reference sequence). The CDR3 runs 17 residues. CDR3 bases: TGCAGTGCTAGAATAACAAACTATGGACGCTCTGGAAACACCATATATTTT. Encoded protein: CSARITNYGRSGNTIYF.

The chain has TRBV15 and TRBJ1-1; D is possibly TRBD1 (5 bases). The CDR3 is 14 residues long. V was cut by 6 bases and J by 0 bases, with 11 bases left in between. Germline V gene lookup returns CDR1 LNHNV and CDR2 YYDKDF (reference sequence). The CDR3 sequence is CATSSGRMNTEAFF. CDR3 nucleotides: TGTGCCACCAGTTCGGGACGGATGAACACTGAAGCTTTCTTT.

This clonotype was observed a few times. The chain uses TRBV15 and TRBJ2-2, with 8 bases fitting TRBD2. This CDR3 region has 14 residues. CDR1 is LNHNV, CDR2 YYDKDF, per germline (reference sequence). Trimming at V came to 8 bases and at J to 0 bases, leaving 2 bases not matched to a gene. CDR3 DNA: TGTGCCACCGGGACTAGAACGAACACCGGGGAGCTGTTTTTT. This codes for CATGTRTNTGELFF.

This clonotype was found many times. This sequence joins TRBV20-1 and TRBJ2-7, with D possibly matching TRBD2 (5 bases). The CDR3 contains 14 residues. Trimming removed 0 bases at V and 0 bases at J, with 9 bases between. Germline-derived CDR1 and CDR2 are DFQATT and SNEGSKA (reference sequence). The CDR3 loop reads CSARDMGSSYEQYF. DNA for the CDR3: TGCAGTGCTAGAGATATGGGGAGCTCCTACGAGCAGTACTTC.